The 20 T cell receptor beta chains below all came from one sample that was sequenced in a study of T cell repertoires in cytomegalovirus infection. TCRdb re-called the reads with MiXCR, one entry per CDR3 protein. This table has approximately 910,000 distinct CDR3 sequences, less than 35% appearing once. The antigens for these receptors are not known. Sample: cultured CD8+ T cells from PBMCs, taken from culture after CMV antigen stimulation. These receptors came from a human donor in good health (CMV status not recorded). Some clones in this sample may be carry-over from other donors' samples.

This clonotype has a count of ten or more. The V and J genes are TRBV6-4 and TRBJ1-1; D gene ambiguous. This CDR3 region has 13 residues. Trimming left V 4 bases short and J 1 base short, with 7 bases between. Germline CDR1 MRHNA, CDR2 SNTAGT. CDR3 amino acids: CASSVTENTEAFF. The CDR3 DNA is TGTGCCAGCAGTGTCACAGAGAACACTGAAGCTTTCTTT.

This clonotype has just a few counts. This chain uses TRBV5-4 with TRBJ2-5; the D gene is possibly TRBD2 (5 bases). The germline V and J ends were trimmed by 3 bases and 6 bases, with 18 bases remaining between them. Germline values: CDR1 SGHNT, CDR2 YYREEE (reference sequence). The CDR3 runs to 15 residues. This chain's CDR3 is CASSSRDLPRQTQYF. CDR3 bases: TGTGCCAGCAGCTCCCGGGATCTCCCGAGGCAGACCCAGTACTTC.

The CDR3 bases are TGTGCCAGTAGTATGGGGGGGGAGCTCGCCTCACCCCTCCACTTT. Translated: CASSMGGELASPLHF. The rearrangement joins TRBV19 to TRBJ1-6, with D perhaps matching TRBD1 (5 bases). The germline V gene encodes CDR1 LNHDA and CDR2 SQIVND (reference sequence). The V end lost 3 bases, the J end lost 10 bases, and 16 bases lay between the germline ends. The CDR3 runs 15 residues.

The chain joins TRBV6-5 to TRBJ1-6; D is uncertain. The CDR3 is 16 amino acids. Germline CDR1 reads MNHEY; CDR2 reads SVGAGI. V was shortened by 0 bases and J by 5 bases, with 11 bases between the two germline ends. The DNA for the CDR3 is TGTGCCAGCAGTTACTCGGGTTACCCTAATAATTCACCCCTCCACTTT. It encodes CASSYSGYPNNSPLHF.

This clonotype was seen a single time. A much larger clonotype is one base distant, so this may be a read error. This chain's CDR3 is CASRQGKDTEAFF. DNA for the CDR3: TGTGCCAGCAGGCAAGGGAAAGACACTGAAGCTTTCTTT. The J gene is TRBJ1-1, the V gene TRBV7-6; D unresolved. The CDR3 has 13 residues. Trimming removed 6 bases at V and 3 bases at J, with 11 bases between. Germline loops: CDR1 SGHVS, CDR2 FNYEAQ.

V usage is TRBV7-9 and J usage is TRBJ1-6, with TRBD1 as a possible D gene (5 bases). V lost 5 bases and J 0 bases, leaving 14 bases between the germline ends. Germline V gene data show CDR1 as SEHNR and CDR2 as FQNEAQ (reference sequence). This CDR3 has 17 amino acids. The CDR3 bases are TGTGCCAGCAGCCCACTCGGGGGGAGCTCCTATAATTCACCCCTCCACTTT. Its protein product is CASSPLGGSSYNSPLHF.

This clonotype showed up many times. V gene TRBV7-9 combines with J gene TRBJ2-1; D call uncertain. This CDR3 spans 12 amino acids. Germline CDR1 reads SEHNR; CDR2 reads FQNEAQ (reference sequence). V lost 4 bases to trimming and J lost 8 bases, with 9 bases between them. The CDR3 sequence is CASSYGSDEQFF. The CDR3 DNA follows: TGTGCCAGCAGCTATGGGTCCGATGAGCAGTTCTTC.

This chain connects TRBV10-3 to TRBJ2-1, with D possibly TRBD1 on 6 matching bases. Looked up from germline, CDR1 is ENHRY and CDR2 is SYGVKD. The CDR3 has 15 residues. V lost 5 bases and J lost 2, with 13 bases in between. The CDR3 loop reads CAISPGHGTYNEQFF. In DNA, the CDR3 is TGTGCCATCAGTCCGGGACACGGGACCTACAATGAGCAGTTCTTC.

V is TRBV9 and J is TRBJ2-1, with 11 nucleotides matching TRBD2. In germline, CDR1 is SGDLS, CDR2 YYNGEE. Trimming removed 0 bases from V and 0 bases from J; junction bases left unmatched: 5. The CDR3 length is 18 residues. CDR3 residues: CASSVDSGGAASYNEQFF. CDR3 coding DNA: TGTGCCAGCAGCGTAGATAGCGGGGGGGCGGCCTCCTACAATGAGCAGTTCTTC.

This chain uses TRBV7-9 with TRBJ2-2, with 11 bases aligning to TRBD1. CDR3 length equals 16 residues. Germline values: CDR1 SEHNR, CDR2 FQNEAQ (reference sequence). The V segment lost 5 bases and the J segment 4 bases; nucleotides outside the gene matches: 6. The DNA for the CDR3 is TGTGCCAGCAGCCCGCGGACAGGGGGCATCACCGGGGAGCTGTTTTTT. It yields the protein CASSPRTGGITGELFF. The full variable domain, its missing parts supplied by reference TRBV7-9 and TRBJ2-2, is DTGVSQNPRHKITKRGQNVTFRCDPISEHNRLYWYRQTLGQGPEFLTYFQNEAQLEKSRLLSDRFSAERPKGSFSTLEIQRTEQGDSAMYLCASSPRTGGITGELFFGEGSRLTVL.

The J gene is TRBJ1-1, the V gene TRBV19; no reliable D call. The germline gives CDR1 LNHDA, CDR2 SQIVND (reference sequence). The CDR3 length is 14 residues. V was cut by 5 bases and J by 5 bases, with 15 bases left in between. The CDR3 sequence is CASSAGPLGTEAFF. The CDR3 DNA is TGTGCCAGTAGTGCCGGCCCCCTCGGGACTGAAGCTTTCTTT.

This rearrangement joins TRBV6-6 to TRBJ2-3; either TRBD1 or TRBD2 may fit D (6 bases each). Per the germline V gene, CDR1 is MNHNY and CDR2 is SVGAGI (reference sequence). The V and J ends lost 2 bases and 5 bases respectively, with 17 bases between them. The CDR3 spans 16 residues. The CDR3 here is CASSYPGGYGQDTQYF. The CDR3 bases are TGTGCCAGCAGTTACCCCGGGGGCTACGGGCAAGATACGCAGTATTTT.

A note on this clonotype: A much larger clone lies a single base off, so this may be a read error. CDR3 loop: CANSSSSARANVLTF. CDR3 coding DNA: TGTGCCAACAGCTCCTCTAGCGCCAGAGCCAACGTCCTGACTTTC. V gene TRBV7-9 combines with J gene TRBJ2-6, with D possibly matching TRBD2 (6 bases). In germline, CDR1 is SEHNR, CDR2 FQNEAQ (reference sequence). CDR3 length equals 15 residues.

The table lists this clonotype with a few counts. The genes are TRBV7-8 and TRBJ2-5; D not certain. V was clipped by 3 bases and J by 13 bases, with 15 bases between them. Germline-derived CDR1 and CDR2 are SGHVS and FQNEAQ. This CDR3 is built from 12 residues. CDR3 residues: CASSLVTTSTYF. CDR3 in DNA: TGTGCCAGCAGCTTGGTAACGACCTCCACGTACTTC.

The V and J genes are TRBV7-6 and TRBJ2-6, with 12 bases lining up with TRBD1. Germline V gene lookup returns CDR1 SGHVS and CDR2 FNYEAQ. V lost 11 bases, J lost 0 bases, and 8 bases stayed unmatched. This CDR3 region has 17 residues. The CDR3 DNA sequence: TGTGCCGGGACAGGGGGCCTCCTATTCTCTGGGGCCAACGTCCTGACTTTC. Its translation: CAGTGGLLFSGANVLTF.

The DNA for the CDR3 is TGTGCCAGCAGTCCCGGGACGCCGATACACTACGAGCAGTACGTC. Residues: CASSPGTPIHYEQYV. V and J are TRBV27 and TRBJ2-7; the D call may be TRBD1 or TRBD2 (5 bases each). From germline, CDR1 is MNHEY and CDR2 SMNVEV (reference sequence). The CDR3 length is 15 residues. The germline V and J ends were trimmed by 5 bases and 3 bases, with 17 bases remaining between them.

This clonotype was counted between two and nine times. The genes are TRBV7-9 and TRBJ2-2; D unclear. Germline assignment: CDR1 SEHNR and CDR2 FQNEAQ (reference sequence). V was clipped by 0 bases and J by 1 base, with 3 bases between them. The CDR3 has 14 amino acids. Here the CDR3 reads CASSLAQNTGELFF. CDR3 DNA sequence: TGTGCCAGCAGCTTAGCACAGAACACCGGGGAGCTGTTTTTT.

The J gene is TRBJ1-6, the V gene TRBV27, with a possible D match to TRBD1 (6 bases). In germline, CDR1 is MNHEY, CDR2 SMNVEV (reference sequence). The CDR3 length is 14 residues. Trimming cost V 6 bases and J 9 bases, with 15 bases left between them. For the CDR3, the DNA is TGTGCCAGCAGACAGGGTGTGGGGCTTTCACCCCTCCACTTT. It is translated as CASRQGVGLSPLHF.

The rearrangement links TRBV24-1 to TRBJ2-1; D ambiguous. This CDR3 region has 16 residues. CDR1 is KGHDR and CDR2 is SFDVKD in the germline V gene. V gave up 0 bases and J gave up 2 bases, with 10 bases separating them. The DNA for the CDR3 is TGTGCCACCAGTGATTTGCCCCAAGACACCTACAATGAGCAGTTCTTC. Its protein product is CATSDLPQDTYNEQFF.

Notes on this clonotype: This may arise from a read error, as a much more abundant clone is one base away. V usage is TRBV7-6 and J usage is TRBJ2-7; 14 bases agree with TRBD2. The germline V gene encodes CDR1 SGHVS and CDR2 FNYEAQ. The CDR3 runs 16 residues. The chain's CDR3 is CANSNGLAGGNHEQYF. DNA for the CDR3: TGTGCCAACAGCAACGGACTAGCGGGGGGCAATCACGAGCAGTACTTC.